This TCR beta chain was found in a study of blood T cell repertoires in COVID-19. The CDR3 runs to 15 residues. V lost 5 bases to trimming and J lost 0 bases, with 11 bases between them. Germline CDR1 reads LNHNV; CDR2 reads YYDKDF (reference sequence). Sequencing used immunoSEQ multiplex PCR; TCRdb keeps in-frame clones, though not all of them. The table shows approximately 280,000 clones, with over 85% occurring only once. Sequenced material: PBMCs or T cells enriched from blood (not recorded which). This chain connects TRBV15 to TRBJ2-4; D is undetermined. This TCR derives from a woman aged 60-70 years who had recovered from COVID-19. The CDR3 bases are TGTGCCACCAGCGCTGACTTCCTAGCCAAAAACATTCAGTACTTC. Translated: CATSADFLAKNIQYF.